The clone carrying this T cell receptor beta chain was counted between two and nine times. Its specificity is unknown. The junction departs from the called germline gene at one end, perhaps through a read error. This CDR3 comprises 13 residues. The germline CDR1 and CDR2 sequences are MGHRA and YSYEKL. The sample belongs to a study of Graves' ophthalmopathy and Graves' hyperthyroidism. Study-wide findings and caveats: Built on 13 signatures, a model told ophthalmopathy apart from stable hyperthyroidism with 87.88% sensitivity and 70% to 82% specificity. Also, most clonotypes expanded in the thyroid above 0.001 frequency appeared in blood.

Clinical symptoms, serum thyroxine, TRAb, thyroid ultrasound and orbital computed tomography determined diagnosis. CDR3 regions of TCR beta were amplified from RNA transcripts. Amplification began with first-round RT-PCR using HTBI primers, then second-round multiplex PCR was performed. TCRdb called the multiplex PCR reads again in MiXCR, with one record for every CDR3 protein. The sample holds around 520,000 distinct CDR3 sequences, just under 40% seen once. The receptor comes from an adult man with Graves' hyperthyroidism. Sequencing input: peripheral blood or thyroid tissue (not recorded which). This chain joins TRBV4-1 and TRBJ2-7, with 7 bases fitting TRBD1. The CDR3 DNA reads TGTGCCAGCAGCACACCACAGGGGTGGGAGCAGTACTTC. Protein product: CASSTPQGWEQYF.